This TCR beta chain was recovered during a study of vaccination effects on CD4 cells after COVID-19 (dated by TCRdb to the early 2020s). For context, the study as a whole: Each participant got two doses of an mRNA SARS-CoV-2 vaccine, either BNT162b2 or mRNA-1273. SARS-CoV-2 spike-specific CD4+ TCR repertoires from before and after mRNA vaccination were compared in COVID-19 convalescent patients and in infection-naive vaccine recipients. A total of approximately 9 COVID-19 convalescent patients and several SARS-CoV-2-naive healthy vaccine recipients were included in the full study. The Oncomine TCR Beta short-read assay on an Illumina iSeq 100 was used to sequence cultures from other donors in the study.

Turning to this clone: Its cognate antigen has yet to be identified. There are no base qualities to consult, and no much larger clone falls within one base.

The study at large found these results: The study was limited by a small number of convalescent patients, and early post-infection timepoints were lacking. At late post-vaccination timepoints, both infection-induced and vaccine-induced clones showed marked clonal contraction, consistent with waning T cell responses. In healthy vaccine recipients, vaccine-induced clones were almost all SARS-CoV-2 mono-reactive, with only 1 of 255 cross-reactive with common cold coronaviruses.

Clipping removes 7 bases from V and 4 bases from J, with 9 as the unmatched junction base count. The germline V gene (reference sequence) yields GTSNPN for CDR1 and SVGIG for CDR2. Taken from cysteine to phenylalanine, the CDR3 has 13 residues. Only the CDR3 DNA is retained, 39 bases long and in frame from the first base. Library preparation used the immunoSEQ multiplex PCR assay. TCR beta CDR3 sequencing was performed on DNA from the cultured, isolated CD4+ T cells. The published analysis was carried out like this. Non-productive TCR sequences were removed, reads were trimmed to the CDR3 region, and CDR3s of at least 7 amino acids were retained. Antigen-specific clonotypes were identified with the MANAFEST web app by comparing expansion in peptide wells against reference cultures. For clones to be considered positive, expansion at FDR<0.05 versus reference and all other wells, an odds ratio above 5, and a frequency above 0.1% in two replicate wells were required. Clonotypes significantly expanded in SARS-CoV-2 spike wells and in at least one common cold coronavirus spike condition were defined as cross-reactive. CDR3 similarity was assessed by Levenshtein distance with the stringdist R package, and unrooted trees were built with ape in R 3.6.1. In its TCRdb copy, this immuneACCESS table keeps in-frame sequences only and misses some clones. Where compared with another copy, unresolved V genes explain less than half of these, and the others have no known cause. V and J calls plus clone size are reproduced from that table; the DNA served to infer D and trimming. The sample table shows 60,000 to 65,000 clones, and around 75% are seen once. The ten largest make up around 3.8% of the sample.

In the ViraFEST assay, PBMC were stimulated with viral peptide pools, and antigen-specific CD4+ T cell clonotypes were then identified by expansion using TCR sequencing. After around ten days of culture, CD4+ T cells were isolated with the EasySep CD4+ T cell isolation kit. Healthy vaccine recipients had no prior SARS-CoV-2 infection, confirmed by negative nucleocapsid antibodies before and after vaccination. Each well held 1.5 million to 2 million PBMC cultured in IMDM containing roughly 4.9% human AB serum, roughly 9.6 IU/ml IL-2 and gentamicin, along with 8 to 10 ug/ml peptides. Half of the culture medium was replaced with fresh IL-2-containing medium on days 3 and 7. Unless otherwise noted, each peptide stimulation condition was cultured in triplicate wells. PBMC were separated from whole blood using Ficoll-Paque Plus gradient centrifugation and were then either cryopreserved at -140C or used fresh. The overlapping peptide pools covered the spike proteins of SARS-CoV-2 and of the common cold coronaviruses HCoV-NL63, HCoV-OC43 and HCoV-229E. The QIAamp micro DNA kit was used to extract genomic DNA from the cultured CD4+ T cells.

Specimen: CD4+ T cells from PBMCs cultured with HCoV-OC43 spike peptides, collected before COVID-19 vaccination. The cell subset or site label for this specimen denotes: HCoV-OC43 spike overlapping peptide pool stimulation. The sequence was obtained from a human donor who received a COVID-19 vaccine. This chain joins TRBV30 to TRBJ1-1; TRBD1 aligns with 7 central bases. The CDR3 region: CAYTDRDGTEAFF. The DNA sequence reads TGTGCCTACACCGACAGGGACGGCACTGAAGCTTTCTTT.